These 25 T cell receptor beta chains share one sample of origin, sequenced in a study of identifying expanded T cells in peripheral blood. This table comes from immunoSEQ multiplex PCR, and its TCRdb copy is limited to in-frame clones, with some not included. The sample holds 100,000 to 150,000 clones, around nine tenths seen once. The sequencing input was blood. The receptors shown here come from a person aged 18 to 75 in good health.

The CDR3 region has the DNA TGCGCCAGCAGTGACCCTAGCGGGGGCCTCTTGTGGGAGACCCAGTACTTC. It is translated as CASSDPSGGLLWETQYF. V gene TRBV10-1 combines with J gene TRBJ2-5, with 10 bases that match TRBD2. Germline-derived CDR1 and CDR2 are WNHNN and SYGVQD (reference sequence). This CDR3 is 17 amino acids long. Trimming removed 3 bases from V and 5 bases from J; junction bases left unmatched: 12.

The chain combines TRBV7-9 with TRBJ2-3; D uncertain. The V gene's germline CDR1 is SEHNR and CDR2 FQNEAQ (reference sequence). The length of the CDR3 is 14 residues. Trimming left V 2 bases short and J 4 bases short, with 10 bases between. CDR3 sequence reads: CASSLSQGADTQYF. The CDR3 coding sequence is TGTGCCAGCAGCTTAAGTCAAGGTGCAGATACGCAGTATTTT.

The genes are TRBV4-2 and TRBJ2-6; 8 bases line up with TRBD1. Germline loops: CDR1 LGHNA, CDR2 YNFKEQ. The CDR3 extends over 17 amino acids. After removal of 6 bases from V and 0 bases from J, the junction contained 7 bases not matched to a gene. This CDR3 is CASRPGQVSSGANVLTF. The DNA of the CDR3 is TGTGCCAGCAGGCCGGGACAGGTGAGCTCTGGGGCCAACGTCCTGACTTTC.

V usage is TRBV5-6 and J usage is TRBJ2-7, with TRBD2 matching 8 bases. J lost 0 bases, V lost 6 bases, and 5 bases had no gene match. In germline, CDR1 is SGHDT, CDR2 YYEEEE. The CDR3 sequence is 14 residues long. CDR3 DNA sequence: TGTGCCAGCAACCAGCGGGGGTCCTCCTACGAGCAGTACTTC. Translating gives CASNQRGSSYEQYF.

The CDR3 here is CASKPERRGGTIYF. CDR3 DNA sequence: TGTGCCAGCAAACCCGAACGGCGCGGGGGCACCATATATTTT. The rearrangement joins TRBV6-1 to TRBJ1-3, with a weak D call TRBD1 (5 bases). Germline V lookup: CDR1 MNHNS, CDR2 SASEGT. Trimming left V 7 bases short and J 9 bases short, with 19 bases between. This CDR3 contains 14 residues.

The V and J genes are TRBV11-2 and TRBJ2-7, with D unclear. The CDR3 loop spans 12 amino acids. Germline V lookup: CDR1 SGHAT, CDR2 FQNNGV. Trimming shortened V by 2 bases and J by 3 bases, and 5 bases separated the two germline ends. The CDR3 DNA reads TGTGCCAGCAGCTTATTTATCTACGAGCAGTACTTC. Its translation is CASSLFIYEQYF.

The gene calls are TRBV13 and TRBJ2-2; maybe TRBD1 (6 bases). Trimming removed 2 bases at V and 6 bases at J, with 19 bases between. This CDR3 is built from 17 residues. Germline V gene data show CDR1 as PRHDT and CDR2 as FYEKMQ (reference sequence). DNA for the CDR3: TGTGCCAGCAGCTTACCCCCCCACAGGGATCATCCCGGGGAGCTGTTTTTT. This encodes CASSLPPHRDHPGELFF.

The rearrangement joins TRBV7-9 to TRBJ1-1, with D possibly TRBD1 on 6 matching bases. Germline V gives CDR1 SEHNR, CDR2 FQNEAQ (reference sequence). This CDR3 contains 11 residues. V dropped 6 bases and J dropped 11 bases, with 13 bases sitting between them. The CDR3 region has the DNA TGTGCCAGCAGTCCCAGTCAGGGGGCTTTCTTT. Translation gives CASSPSQGAFF.

The CDR3 DNA reads TGTGCCAGCAGTGATTCCGGACAGGGTGCCTACGAGCAGTACTTC. Translating it yields CASSDSGQGAYEQYF. The chain recombines TRBV2 with TRBJ2-7, with 8 bases identical to TRBD1. Unmatched junction bases numbered 6, after V lost 3 bases and J lost 2 bases. Germline lookup yields CDR1 SNHLY and CDR2 FYNNEI. CDR3 length equals 15 residues. Full variable domain (rest looked up from reference TRBV2 and TRBJ2-7): EPEVTQTPSHQVTQMGQEVILRCVPISNHLYFYWYRQILGQKVEFLVSFYNNEISEKSEIFDDQFSVERPDGSNFTLKIRSTKLEDSAMYFCASSDSGQGAYEQYFGPGTRLTVT.

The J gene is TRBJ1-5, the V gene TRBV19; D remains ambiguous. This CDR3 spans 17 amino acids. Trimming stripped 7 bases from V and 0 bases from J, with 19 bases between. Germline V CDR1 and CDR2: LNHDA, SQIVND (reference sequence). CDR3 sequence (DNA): TGTGCCAGTACCCCCCTCGGGAACAGAAATAGCAATCAGCCCCAGCATTTT. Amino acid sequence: CASTPLGNRNSNQPQHF.

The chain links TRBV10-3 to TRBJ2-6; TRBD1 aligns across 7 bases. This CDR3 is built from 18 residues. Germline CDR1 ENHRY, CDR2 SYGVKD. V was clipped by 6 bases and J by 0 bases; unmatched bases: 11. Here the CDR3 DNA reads TGTGCCATCAGGGGAAGGCAGGGGGATTCCTCTGGGGCCAACGTCCTGACTTTC. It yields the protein CAIRGRQGDSSGANVLTF.

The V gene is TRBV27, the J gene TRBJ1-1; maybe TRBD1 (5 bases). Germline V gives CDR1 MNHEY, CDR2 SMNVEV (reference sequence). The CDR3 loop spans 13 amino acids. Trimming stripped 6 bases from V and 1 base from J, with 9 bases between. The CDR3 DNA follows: TGTGCCAGCAGACGACAGCCGAACACTGAAGCTTTCTTT. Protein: CASRRQPNTEAFF.

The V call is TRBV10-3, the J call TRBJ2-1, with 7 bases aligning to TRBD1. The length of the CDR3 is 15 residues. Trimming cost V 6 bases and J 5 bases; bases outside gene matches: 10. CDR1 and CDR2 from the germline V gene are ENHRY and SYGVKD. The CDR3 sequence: CAISAVLTGDNEQFF. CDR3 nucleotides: TGTGCCATCAGCGCCGTTTTAACAGGGGACAATGAGCAGTTCTTC.

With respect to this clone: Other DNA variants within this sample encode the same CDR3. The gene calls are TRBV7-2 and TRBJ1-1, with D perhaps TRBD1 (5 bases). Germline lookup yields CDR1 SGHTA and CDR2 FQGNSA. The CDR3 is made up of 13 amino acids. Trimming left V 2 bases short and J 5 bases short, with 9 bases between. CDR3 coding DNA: TGTGCCAGCAGCTTATTGGGGGGTACTGAAGCTTTCTTT. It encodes CASSLLGGTEAFF.

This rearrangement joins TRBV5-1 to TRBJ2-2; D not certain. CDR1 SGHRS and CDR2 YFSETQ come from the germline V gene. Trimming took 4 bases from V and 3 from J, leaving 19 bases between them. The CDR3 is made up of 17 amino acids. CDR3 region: CASSRSTYLKDTGELFF. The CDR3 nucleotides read TGCGCCAGCAGCCGTTCTACCTATCTAAAGGACACCGGGGAGCTGTTTTTT. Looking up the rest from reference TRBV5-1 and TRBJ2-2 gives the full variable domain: KAGVTQTPRYLIKTRGQQVTLSCSPISGHRSVSWYQQTPGQGLQFLFEYFSETQRNKGNFPGRFSGRQFSNSRSEMNVSTLELGDSALYLCASSRSTYLKDTGELFFGEGSRLTVL.

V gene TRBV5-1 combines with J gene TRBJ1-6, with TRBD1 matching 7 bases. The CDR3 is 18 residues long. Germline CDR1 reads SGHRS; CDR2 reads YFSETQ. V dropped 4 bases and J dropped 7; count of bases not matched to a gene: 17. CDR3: CASSVVAQGDQRNSPLHF. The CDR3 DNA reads TGCGCCAGCAGCGTAGTCGCTCAGGGGGATCAGCGGAATTCACCCCTCCACTTT.

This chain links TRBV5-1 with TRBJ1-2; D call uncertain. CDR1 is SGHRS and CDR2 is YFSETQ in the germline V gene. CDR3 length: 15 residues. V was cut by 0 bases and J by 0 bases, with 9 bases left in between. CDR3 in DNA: TGCGCCAGCAGCTTGGCCCCAGGAGCTAACTATGGCTACACCTTC. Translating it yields CASSLAPGANYGYTF.

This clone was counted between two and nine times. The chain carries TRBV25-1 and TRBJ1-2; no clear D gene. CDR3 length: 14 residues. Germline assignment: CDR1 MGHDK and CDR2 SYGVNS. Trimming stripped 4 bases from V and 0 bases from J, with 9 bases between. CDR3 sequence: CASSGTYANYGYTF. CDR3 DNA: TGTGCCAGCAGTGGAACCTATGCTAACTATGGCTACACCTTC.

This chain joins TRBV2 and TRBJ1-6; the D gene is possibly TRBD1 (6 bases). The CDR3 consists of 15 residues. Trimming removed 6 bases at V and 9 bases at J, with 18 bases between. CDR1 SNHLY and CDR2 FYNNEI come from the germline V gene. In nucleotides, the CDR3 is TGTGCCAGCAGGCCCGGGGGGCAACGGACTTCACCCCTCCACTTT. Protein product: CASRPGGQRTSPLHF.

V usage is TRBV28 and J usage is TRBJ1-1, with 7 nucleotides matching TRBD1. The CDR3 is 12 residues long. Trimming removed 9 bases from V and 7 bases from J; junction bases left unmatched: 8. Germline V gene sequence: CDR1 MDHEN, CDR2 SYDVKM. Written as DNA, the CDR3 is TGTGCCAGTAAGACAGGGAGGAATGAAGCTTTCTTT. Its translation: CASKTGRNEAFF.

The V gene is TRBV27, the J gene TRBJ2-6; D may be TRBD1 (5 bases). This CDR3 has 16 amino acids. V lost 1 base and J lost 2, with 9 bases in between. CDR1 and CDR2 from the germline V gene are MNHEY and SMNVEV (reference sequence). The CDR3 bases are TGTGCCAGCAGTTTATGGCAGGGTACTGGGGCCAACGTCCTGACTTTC. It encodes CASSLWQGTGANVLTF.

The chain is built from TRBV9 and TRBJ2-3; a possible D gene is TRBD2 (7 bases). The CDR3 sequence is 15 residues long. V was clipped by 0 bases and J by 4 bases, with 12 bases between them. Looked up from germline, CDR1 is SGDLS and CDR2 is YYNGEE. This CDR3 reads CASSVAGGDADTQYF. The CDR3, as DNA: TGTGCCAGCAGCGTAGCGGGGGGCGACGCAGATACGCAGTATTTT.

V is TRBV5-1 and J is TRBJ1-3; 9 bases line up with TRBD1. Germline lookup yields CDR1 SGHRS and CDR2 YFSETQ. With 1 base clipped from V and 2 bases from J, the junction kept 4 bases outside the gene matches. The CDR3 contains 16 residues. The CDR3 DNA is TGCGCCAGCAGCTTGTCACAGGGGGCTGCTGGAAACACCATATATTTT. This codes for CASSLSQGAAGNTIYF.

In DNA, the CDR3 is TGTGCCATCGGGGGACTAGCGGAGAACAATGAGCAGTTCTTC. This encodes CAIGGLAENNEQFF. The chain joins TRBV10-3 to TRBJ2-1, with 11 nucleotides matching TRBD2. J lost 5 bases, V lost 8 bases, and 5 bases had no gene match. CDR3 length equals 14 residues. Per the germline V gene, CDR1 is ENHRY and CDR2 is SYGVKD.

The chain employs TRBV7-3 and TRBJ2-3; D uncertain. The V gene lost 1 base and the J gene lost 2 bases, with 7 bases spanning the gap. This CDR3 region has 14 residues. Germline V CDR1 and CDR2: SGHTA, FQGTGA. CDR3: CASSLRQNTDTQYF. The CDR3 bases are TGTGCCAGCAGCTTAAGGCAGAACACAGATACGCAGTATTTT.